This TCR beta chain was sequenced during a study of T cells in Graves' hyperthyroidism and ophthalmopathy. Study as a whole: Peripheral blood specimens were obtained at initial diagnosis, prior to any treatment.

Authors of the study amplified TCR beta CDR3 regions from RNA transcripts. The TCR CDR3 was amplified in a first-round RT-PCR using the HTBI primer set. Each CDR3 protein gets one entry after TCRdb re-called the multiplex PCR reads with MiXCR. Counted here are about half a million distinct CDR3 sequences, 24% occurring once; the ten biggest clones make up approximately 10%. The PBMCs had their origin in 10 ml of fresh peripheral blood. This clonotype was seen many times. The CDR3 sequence is 14 residues long. Per germline, CDR1 MNHEY and CDR2 SMNVEV (reference sequence). V was clipped by 7 bases and J by 1 base, with 10 bases between them.

The chain is built from TRBV27 and TRBJ2-2; D not certain. The sequenced sample consisted of blood. This receptor was taken from a woman in her 30s with Graves' ophthalmopathy. CDR3 in DNA: TGTGCCAGCACTTGGACGAGGAACACCGGGGAGCTGTTTTTT. Its protein product is CASTWTRNTGELFF.